These T cell receptor beta chains were read from a single sample in a study of blood T cell repertoires in COVID-19. Only in-frame clones appear in the TCRdb table, and some are missing; sequencing was by immunoSEQ multiplex PCR. The repertoire holds 250,000 or so clones, about 87% seen once, with approximately 5.3% in the top ten. The sample taken for sequencing was peripheral blood. Every receptor here comes from a woman aged 60-70 years with COVID-19, enrolled during active disease. CDR3s include the opening cysteine and the closing phenylalanine or tryptophan. The D gene is left open where the match is weak. Size tells how often a clone was seen (once, few, many) or the class of an expanded clone, and some rows leave it out.

TRBJ1-3,TRBV19,13,NA,NA,TGTGCCAGTAATCCGCGCTCTGGAAACACCATATATTTT,CASNPRSGNTIYF
TRBJ2-6,TRBV6-2/TRBV6-3,16,NA,TRBD1,TGTGCCAGCAGTCGAGACAGGGGTGCTGGGGCCAACGTCCTGACTTTC,CASSRDRGAGANVLTF
TRBJ1-1,TRBV18,14,NA,NA,TGTGCCAGCTCACCCCGACAGGAGAACACTGAAGCTTTCTTT,CASSPRQENTEAFF
TRBJ2-6,TRBV7-9,19,NA,TRBD1,TGTGCCAGCAGCTTCAATATGGGACAGGGGGCCGCTGGGGCCAACGTCCTGACTTTC,CASSFNMGQGAAGANVLTF
TRBJ1-2,TRBV28,15,NA,NA,TGTGCCAGCGTCCCGTCAGGGGAGACTCACTATGGCTACACCTTC,CASVPSGETHYGYTF
TRBJ2-2,TRBV19,15,once,NA,TGTGCCAGTAGTATGAACGCGGTGAACACCGGGGAGCTGTTTTTT,CASSMNAVNTGELFF
TRBJ2-4,TRBV5-1,20,NA,TRBD2,TGCGCCAGCAGCTCCACCATCAGGACTAGCGGAACCCTAGCCAAAAACATTCAGTACTTC,CASSSTIRTSGTLAKNIQYF
TRBJ1-1,TRBV25-1,13,NA,NA,TGTGCCAGCAGTAAAACCGGGATAACTGAAGCTTTCTTT,CASSKTGITEAFF
TRBJ2-2,TRBV5-1,15,NA,NA,TGCGCCAGCAGCTTGAACGGGGTCAACACCGGGGAGCTGTTTTTT,CASSLNGVNTGELFF
TRBJ2-5,TRBV28,14,NA,NA,TGTGCCAGCAGGCTTCGGGAGATCGGCGGGACCCAGTACTTC,CASRLREIGGTQYF
TRBJ2-3,TRBV3-1/TRBV3-2,14,NA,NA,TGTGCCAGCAGCCAAGTGCGGAGCACAGATACGCAGTATTTT,CASSQVRSTDTQYF
TRBJ1-2,TRBV28,16,once,TRBD1,TGTGCCAGCAGTTCCCCAAGGACAGGGCTGGTCGACGGCTACACCTTC,CASSSPRTGLVDGYTF
TRBJ2-1,TRBV14,19,NA,TRBD2,TGTGCCAGCAGCCATCCGGGACTAGCGGTCCTCGGCGCCTACAATGAGCAGTTCTTC,CASSHPGLAVLGAYNEQFF
TRBJ1-5,TRBV27,17,NA,TRBD1,TGTGCCAGCAGAGGAGACAGGGTCGGGGTAGGGAATCAGCCCCAGCATTTT,CASRGDRVGVGNQPQHF
TRBJ2-5,TRBV7-3,15,NA,TRBD2,TGTGCCAGCGCAAGGACTAGCGCTAGGCCAGAGACCCAGTACTTC,CASARTSARPETQYF